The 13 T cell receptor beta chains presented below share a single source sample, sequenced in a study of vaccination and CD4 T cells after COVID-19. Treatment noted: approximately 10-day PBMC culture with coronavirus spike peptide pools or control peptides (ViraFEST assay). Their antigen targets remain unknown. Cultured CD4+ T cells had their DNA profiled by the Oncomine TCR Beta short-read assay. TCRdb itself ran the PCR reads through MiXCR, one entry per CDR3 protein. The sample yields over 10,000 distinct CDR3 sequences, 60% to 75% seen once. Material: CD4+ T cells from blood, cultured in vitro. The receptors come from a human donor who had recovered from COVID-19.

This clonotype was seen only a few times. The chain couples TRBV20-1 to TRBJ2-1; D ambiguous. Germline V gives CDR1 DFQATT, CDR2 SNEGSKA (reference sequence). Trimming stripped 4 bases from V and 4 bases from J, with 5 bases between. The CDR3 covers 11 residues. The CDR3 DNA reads TGCAGTGCTAACGTGTACAATGAGCAGTTCTTC. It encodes CSANVYNEQFF.

The CDR3 DNA reads as TGTGCCAGCAGCCGACCTTATTCACCCCTCCACTTT. This encodes CASSRPYSPLHF. The rearrangement links TRBV6-2 or TRBV6-3 to TRBJ1-6; D call uncertain. Trimming took off 6 bases at V and 8 bases at J, with 8 bases between the two ends. CDR1 and CDR2 (germline): MNHEY, SVGEGT. The CDR3 totals 12 residues.

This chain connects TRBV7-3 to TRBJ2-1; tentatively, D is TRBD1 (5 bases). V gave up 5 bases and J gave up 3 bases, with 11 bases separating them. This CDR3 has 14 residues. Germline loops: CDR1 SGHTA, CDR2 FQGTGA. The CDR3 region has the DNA TGTGCCAGCAGCCCAAAGGACAACTACAATGAGCAGTTCTTC. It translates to CASSPKDNYNEQFF.

CDR3: CASSSGPGPDTQYF. CDR3 coding DNA: TGTGCCAGTAGTAGCGGACCGGGCCCAGATACGCAGTATTTT. V is TRBV19 and J is TRBJ2-3; D gene unclear. Germline-derived CDR1 and CDR2 are LNHDA and SQIVND (reference sequence). The length of the CDR3 is 14 residues. Trimming removed 4 bases at V and 4 bases at J, with 12 bases between.

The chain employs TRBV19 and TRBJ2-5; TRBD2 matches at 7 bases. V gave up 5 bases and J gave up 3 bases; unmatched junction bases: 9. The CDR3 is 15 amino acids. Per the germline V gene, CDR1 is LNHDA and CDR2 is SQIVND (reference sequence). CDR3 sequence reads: CASSRTAGREETQYF. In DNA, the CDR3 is TGTGCCAGTAGTCGAACTGCAGGGAGGGAAGAGACCCAGTACTTC. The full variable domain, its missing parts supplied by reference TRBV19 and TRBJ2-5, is DGGITQSPKYLFRKEGQNVTLSCEQNLNHDAMYWYRQDPGQGLRLIYYSQIVNDFQKGDIAEGYSVSREKKESFPLTVTSAQKNPTAFYLCASSRTAGREETQYFGPGTRLLVL.

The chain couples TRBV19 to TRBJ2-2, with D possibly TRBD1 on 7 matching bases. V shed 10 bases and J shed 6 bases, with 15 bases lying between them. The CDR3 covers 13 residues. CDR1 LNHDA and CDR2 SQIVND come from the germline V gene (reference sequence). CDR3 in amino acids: CATRDREAGELFF. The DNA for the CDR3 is TGTGCCACCCGAGACAGGGAGGCCGGGGAGCTGTTTTTT.

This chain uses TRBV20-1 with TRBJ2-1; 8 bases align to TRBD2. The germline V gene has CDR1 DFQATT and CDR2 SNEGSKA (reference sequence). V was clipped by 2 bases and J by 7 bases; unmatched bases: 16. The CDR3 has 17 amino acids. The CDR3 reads CSARPRTSGTLDNEQFF. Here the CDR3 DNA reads TGCAGTGCTAGACCAAGAACTAGCGGTACTCTTGATAATGAGCAGTTCTTC.

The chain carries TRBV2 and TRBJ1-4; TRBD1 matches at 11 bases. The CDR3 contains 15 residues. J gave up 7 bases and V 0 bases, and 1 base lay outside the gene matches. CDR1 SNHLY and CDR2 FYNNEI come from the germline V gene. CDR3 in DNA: TGTGCCAGCAGTGAAGCCGGGACAGGGGGTGAAAAACTGTTTTTT. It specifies CASSEAGTGGEKLFF.

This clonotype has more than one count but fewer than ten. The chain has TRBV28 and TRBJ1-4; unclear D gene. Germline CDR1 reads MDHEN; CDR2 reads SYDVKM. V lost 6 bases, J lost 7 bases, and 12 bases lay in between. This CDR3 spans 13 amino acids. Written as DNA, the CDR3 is TGTGCCAGCAGCCGACGGAGGACTGAAAAACTGTTTTTT. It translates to CASSRRRTEKLFF. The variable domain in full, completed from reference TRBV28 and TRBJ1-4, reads DVKVTQSSRYLVKRTGEKVFLECVQDMDHENMFWYRQDPGLGLRLIYFSYDVKMKEKGDIPEGYSVSREKKERFSLILESASTNQTSMYLCASSRRRTEKLFFGSGTQLSVL.

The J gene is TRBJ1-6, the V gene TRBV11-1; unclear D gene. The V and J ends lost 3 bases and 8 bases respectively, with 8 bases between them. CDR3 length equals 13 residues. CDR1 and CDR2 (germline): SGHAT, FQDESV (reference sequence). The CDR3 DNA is TGTGCCAGCAGCTTTCTGTTGGATTCACCCCTCCACTTT. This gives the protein CASSFLLDSPLHF. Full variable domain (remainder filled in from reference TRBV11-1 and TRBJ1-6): EAEVAQSPRYKITEKSQAVAFWCDPISGHATLYWYRQILGQGPELLVQFQDESVVDDSQLPKDRFSAERLKGVDSTLKIQPAELGDSAMYLCASSFLLDSPLHFGNGTRLTVT.

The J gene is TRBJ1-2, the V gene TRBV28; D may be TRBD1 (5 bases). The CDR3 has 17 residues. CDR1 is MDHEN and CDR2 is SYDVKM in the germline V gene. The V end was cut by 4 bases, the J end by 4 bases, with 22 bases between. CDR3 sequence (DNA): TGTGCCAGCAGTTCCCGTCCCGGGGCGAAATTAGGCTATGGCTACACCTTC. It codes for CASSSRPGAKLGYGYTF.

The CDR3 region has the DNA TGTGCCACCAGCAGAGCCACTGACAGACTGCAAGAGACCCAGTACTTC. This encodes CATSRATDRLQETQYF. The gene calls are TRBV15 and TRBJ2-5; TRBD1 might be the D (5 bases). The CDR3 runs 16 residues. The germline V and J ends were trimmed by 1 base and 2 bases, with 14 bases remaining between them. Germline values: CDR1 LNHNV, CDR2 YYDKDF (reference sequence).

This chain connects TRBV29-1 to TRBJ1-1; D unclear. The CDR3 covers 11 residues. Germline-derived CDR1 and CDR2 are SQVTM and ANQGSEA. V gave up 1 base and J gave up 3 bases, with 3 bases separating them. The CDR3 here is CSVEAYTEAFF. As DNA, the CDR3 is TGCAGCGTTGAAGCTTACACTGAAGCTTTCTTT.